This T cell receptor (beta chain) was captured in a study of T cell clones after liver transplantation. Study-wide context: Blood was drawn pre-transplant, before withdrawal, and after full or failed withdrawal. General study findings and limits: Donor-reactive sequences fell more than third party-reactive ones, suggesting partial deletion. Low donor cell numbers restricted donor-reactive repertoire measurement in a couple of subjects. Post-transplant, graft-donor-reactive CD4 TCRbeta sequences in blood dropped significantly in most of the 8 subjects.

The V and J ends lost 5 bases and 4 bases respectively, with 15 bases between them. The CDR3 totals 15 residues. Germline V gene data show CDR1 as SGHAT and CDR2 as FQNNGV. Sequenced by immunoSEQ multiplex PCR; TCRdb stores in-frame clones only, minus some. The sample consists of approximately 70,000 clones, around four fifths of them appearing once. This clone was detected only once. Its antigen remains unknown. The sample here was CD4+ T cells from blood, taken around 50 months after liver transplant. This receptor was taken from a human patient who received a liver transplant. Some of the T cells might come from the graft donor. This chain connects TRBV11-2 to TRBJ2-1, with D possibly TRBD1 on 6 matching bases. The CDR3 sequence: CASSLRQDRYNEQFF. Here the CDR3 DNA reads TGTGCCAGCAGCCTACGACAGGACCGTTACAATGAGCAGTTCTTC.